One sample yielded the 4 T cell receptor beta chains listed below, sequenced in a study of cytomegalovirus exposure and HLA in healthy donors. The primer mix had 60 Vbeta and 13 Jbeta primers. Sequencing used immunoSEQ multiplex PCR; TCRdb keeps in-frame clones, though not all of them. Of under 150,000 clones in the sample, around three quarters were seen once. The sample taken for sequencing was PBMCs. The receptors were sampled from a man aged 18 to 30 in good health and CMV-seronegative.

The V call is TRBV28, the J call TRBJ2-7; D is uncertain. V gave up 8 bases and J gave up 2 bases, with 13 bases separating them. The CDR3 is 13 amino acids. CDR1 MDHEN and CDR2 SYDVKM come from the germline V gene. CDR3 residues: CASRTDQPYEQYF. CDR3 nucleotides: TGTGCCAGCCGAACAGATCAACCCTACGAGCAGTACTTC.

CDR3 in amino acids: CASSSPGQSEAFF. In DNA form, the CDR3 reads TGTGCCAGCAGCTCGCCCGGACAGAGTGAAGCTTTCTTT. The chain couples TRBV7-9 to TRBJ1-1, with D perhaps TRBD1 (6 bases). Trimming shortened V by 4 bases and J by 7 bases, and 13 bases separated the two germline ends. The CDR3 covers 13 residues. The germline V gene has CDR1 SEHNR and CDR2 FQNEAQ (reference sequence).

The chain joins TRBV7-2 to TRBJ2-7; 7 bases are a match to TRBD2. This CDR3 contains 14 residues. In germline, CDR1 is SGHTA, CDR2 FQGNSA. Trimming removed 5 bases from V and 3 bases from J; junction bases left unmatched: 7. The CDR3 DNA is TGTGCCAGCAGCCCCCGGACTAGAGACTACGAGCAGTACTTC. Its translation: CASSPRTRDYEQYF.

V is TRBV21-1 and J is TRBJ2-1; the table calls TRBD1, which could not be checked here. TRBV21-1 is reported as a pseudogene. The CDR3 has 17 amino acids. The DNA of the CDR3 is TGTGCCAGACGACAGGGGCACCAACCTAGCTCCTACAATGAGCAGTTCTTC. Its translation is CARRQGHQPSSYNEQFF.